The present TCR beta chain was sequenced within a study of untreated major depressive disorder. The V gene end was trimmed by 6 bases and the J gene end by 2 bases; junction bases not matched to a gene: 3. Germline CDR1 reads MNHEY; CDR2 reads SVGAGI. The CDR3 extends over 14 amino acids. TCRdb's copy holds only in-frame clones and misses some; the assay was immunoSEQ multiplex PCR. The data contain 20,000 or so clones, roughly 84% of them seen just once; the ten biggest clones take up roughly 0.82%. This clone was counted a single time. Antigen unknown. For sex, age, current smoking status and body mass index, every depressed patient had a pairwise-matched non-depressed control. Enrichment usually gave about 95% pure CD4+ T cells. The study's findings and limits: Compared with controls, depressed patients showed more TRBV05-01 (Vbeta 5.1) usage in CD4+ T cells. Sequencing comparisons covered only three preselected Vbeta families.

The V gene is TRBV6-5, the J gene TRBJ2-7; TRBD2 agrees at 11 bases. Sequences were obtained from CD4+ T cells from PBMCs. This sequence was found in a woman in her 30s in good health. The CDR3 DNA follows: TGTGCCAGCAGAGATAGCGGGAGGGCCTACGAGCAGTACTTC. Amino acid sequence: CASRDSGRAYEQYF.